This T cell receptor (beta chain) was obtained from a study of CD8 T cells in Susac syndrome. Purification of the CD8+ and CD4+ T cells relied on negative isolation, and TEMRA cells underwent FACS enrichment. Germline CDR1 LNHDA, CDR2 SQIVND (reference sequence). This CDR3 region has 16 residues. V was clipped by 0 bases and J by 0 bases, with 11 bases between them. It was with random hexamers that roughly 0.45 to 1 ug RNA was reverse transcribed. Across 54 Vbeta and 13 Jbeta, immunoSEQ multiplex PCR amplified TCR beta CDR3. TCRdb used MiXCR to reprocess the immunoSEQ multiplex PCR reads, holding one entry per CDR3 protein. The data contain 250,000 to 300,000 distinct CDR3 sequences, 70% to 90% of them singletons.

J is TRBJ1-1 and V is TRBV19; no firm D call. Sequencing input: CD8+ T cells from PBMCs. This receptor was obtained from a human donor with multiple sclerosis. The DNA of the CDR3 is TGTGCCAGTAGTATAGATCTGCAGAGGATGAACACTGAAGCTTTCTTT. The encoded protein is CASSIDLQRMNTEAFF.